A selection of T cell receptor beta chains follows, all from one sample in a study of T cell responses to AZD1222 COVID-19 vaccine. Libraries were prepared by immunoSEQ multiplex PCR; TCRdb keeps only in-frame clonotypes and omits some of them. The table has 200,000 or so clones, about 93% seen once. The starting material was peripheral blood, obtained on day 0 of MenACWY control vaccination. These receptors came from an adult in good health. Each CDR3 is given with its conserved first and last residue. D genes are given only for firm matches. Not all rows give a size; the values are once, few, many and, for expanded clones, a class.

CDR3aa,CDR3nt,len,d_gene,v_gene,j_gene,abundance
CASSQDIRSNQPQHF,TGCGCCAGCAGCCAAGATATACGGTCCAATCAGCCCCAGCATTTT,15,.,TRBV4-1,TRBJ1-5,.
CASSQTLAGGEQFF,TGTGCCAGCAGCCAGACACTAGCGGGGGGCGAGCAGTTCTTC,14,TRBD2,TRBV3-1/TRBV3-2,TRBJ2-1,.
CASSLVGGNTEAFF,TGCGCCAGCAGCTTGGTGGGAGGGAACACTGAAGCTTTCTTT,14,.,TRBV5-1,TRBJ1-1,.
CASSLRGAEQFF,TGTGCCAGCAGCTTAAGGGGTGCTGAGCAGTTCTTC,12,.,TRBV7-2,TRBJ2-1,.
CASSRQEGTGFNQPQHF,TGTGCCAGCTCACGACAAGAAGGGACGGGTTTTAATCAGCCCCAGCATTTT,17,.,TRBV18,TRBJ1-5,.
CASSRQPINNYGYTF,TGTGCCAGTAGTAGGCAACCGATTAATAACTATGGCTACACCTTC,15,.,TRBV19,TRBJ1-2,.
CSALRGDGYTF,TGCAGTGCTCTTAGAGGAGATGGCTACACCTTC,11,.,TRBV20-1,TRBJ1-2,.
CASSSHTGNNSPLHF,TGTGCCAGTAGTTCTCATACAGGGAATAATTCACCCCTCCACTTT,15,.,TRBV19,TRBJ1-6,.
CASSGSGGLYTQYF,TGTGCCAGTTCGGGTAGCGGGGGATTGTATACGCAGTATTTT,14,TRBD2,TRBV28,TRBJ2-3,.
CASSGDYINEQFF,TGTGCCAGCAGTGGGGACTACATCAATGAGCAGTTCTTC,13,TRBD2,TRBV2,TRBJ2-1,.
CASSPVRDSEAFF,TGTGCCAGCTCACCTGTACGAGACAGTGAAGCTTTCTTT,13,.,TRBV18,TRBJ1-1,.
CASSRRIPIETGELFF,TGTGCCAGCAGCAGGCGGATCCCCATTGAGACCGGGGAGCTGTTTTTT,16,.,TRBV5-6,TRBJ2-2,.
CASSASGGADETQYF,TGTGCCAGCAGCGCCAGCGGGGGGGCTGATGAGACCCAGTACTTC,15,TRBD2,TRBV9,TRBJ2-5,.
CASRFRESTNEKLFF,TGTGCCAGTAGGTTCCGGGAATCAACTAATGAAAAACTGTTTTTT,15,.,TRBV19,TRBJ1-4,.
CAISERGSTEAFF,TGTGCCATCAGTGAAAGGGGGAGCACTGAAGCTTTCTTT,13,.,TRBV10-3,TRBJ1-1,.
CASSEGGTGRGYGYTF,TGTGCCAGCAGTGAAGGAGGGACAGGACGGGGGTATGGCTACACCTTC,16,TRBD1,TRBV2,TRBJ1-2,.
CATSARLAGINSGANVLTF,TGTGCCACCAGCGCCAGACTAGCGGGGATAAACTCTGGGGCCAACGTCCTGACTTTC,19,TRBD2,TRBV15,TRBJ2-6,few
CASSYTGGYNEQFF,TGTGCCAGCAGTTACACAGGGGGCTACAATGAGCAGTTCTTC,14,TRBD1,TRBV6-2/TRBV6-3,TRBJ2-1,few
CASSFGGGYRAGEKLFF,TGTGCCAGCAGCTTTGGGGGGGGATACCGGGCGGGAGAAAAACTGTTTTTT,17,.,TRBV7-2,TRBJ1-4,.
CASRMGSRGRTDTQYF,TGTGCCAGCAGGATGGGCTCGCGGGGGCGCACAGATACGCAGTATTTT,16,.,TRBV5-4,TRBJ2-3,.
CASSPEETQYF,TGTGCCAGCAGCCCGGAAGAGACCCAGTACTTC,11,.,TRBV9,TRBJ2-5,.
CASSPAGLGQYEQYF,TGTGCCAGCAGCCCCGCGGGACTAGGACAATACGAGCAGTACTTC,15,TRBD2,TRBV3-1/TRBV3-2,TRBJ2-7,.